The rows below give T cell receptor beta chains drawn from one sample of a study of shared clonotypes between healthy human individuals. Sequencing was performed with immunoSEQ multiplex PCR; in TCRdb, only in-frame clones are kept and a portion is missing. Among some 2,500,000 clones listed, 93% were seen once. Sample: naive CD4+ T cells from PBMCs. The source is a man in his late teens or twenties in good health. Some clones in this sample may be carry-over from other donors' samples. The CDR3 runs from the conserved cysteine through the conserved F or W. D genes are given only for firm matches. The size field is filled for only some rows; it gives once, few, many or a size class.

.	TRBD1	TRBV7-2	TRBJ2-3	CASSSRQGSSTDTQYF	TGTGCCAGCAGCTCGAGACAGGGAAGTAGCACAGATACGCAGTATTTT
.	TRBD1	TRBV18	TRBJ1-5	CASSPDRGEIQPQHF	TGTGCCAGCTCACCGGACAGGGGGGAAATTCAGCCCCAGCATTTT
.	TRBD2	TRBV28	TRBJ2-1	CASSFGGRANEQFF	TGTGCCAGCAGTTTCGGCGGGAGGGCCAATGAGCAGTTCTTC
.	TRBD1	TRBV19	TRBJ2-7	CASRDRGAYEQYF	TGTGCCAGCCGGGACAGGGGGGCCTACGAGCAGTACTTC
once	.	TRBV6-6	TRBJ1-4	CASSLRGGNEKLFF	TGTGCCAGCAGTTTAAGGGGGGGTAATGAAAAACTGTTTTTT
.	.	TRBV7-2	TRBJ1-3	CASSWASGNTIYF	TGTGCCAGCAGCTGGGCCTCTGGAAACACCATATATTTT
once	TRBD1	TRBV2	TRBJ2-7	CASMKTGPPYEQYF	TGTGCCAGCATGAAGACAGGGCCCCCCTACGAGCAGTACTTC
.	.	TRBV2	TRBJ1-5	CASSAGTGSNQPQHF	TGTGCCAGCAGTGCCGGGACCGGGAGCAATCAGCCCCAGCATTTT
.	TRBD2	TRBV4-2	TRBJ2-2	CASSPNPSGTNTGELFF	TGTGCCAGCAGCCCGAACCCTAGCGGAACGAACACCGGGGAGCTGTTTTTT
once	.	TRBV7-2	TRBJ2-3	CASSLGVDTQYF	TGTGCCAGCAGCTTAGGGGTGGATACGCAGTATTTT
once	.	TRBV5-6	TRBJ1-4	CASSLRPGRGEKLFF	TGTGCCAGCAGCTTGCGTCCAGGCCGAGGGGAAAAACTGTTTTTT
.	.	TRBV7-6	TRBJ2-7	CASSFGAAPYEQYF	TGTGCCAGCAGCTTTGGTGCGGCCCCATACGAGCAGTACTTC
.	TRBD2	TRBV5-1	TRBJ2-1	CASSFSGTSGSYSYNEQFF	TGCGCCAGCAGCTTTTCCGGGACTAGCGGGAGCTACTCCTACAATGAGCAGTTCTTC
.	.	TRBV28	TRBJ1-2	CASSSPGWGARYGYTF	TGTGCCAGCAGTTCCCCCGGTTGGGGGGCGCGTTATGGCTACACCTTC
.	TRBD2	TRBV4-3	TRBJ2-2	CASSQGTSGRAYTGELFF	TGCGCCAGCAGCCAAGGGACTAGCGGGAGGGCCTACACCGGGGAGCTGTTTTTT
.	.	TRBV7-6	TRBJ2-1	CASSLRDGVQFF	TGTGCCAGCAGCCTACGGGACGGGGTACAGTTCTTC